This entry describes one TCR beta chain. Cells were CD45RO-negative CD62L-positive naive CD4 T cells sorted from PBMCs. This sample is part of a study of human versus mouse CDR3 diversity and MHC coevolution. As for the study in general: Valid reads per sample ranged from roughly 5.5 x 10^6 to 1.7 x 10^7.

Measured with immunoSEQ multiplex PCR; TCRdb has only the in-frame clones, and not every one. The sample lists tens of thousands of clones, about 94% occurring once. The CDR3 contains 14 residues. Trimming took 5 bases from V and 4 from J, leaving 9 bases between them. Germline CDR1 and CDR2: MNHNY and SVGAGI (reference sequence). The receptor was derived from a person between 25 and 70 years old in good health. The genes are TRBV6-6 and TRBJ1-6; D might be TRBD1 (6 bases). Sample: naive CD4+ T cells from blood. Subset: CD45RO-negative CD62L-positive naive CD4 T cells. DNA for the CDR3: TGTGCCAGCAGTCCGGACAGTTATAATTCACCCCTCCACTTT. Translation: CASSPDSYNSPLHF.